The rows below give T cell receptor beta chains drawn from one sample of a study of blood T cell repertoires in COVID-19. The table came from immunoSEQ multiplex PCR; TCRdb's copy has only in-frame clones and leaves some out. The table has hundreds of thousands of clones, over 75% seen once. The sample comprised PBMCs or T cells enriched from blood (not recorded which). These receptors originate from a woman aged 60-75 years who had recovered from COVID-19. Each CDR3 is given with its conserved first and last residue. The order of the fields is V gene, clone size, J gene, D gene, CDR3 DNA, CDR3 protein. The D gene is left open where the match is weak. Clone size is given for some rows only: seen once, a few or many times, or a class if the clone is expanded.

TRBV2	few	TRBJ1-2	-	TGTGCCAGCAGCCCACAGACCTATGGCTACACCTTC	CASSPQTYGYTF
TRBV3-1/TRBV3-2	once	TRBJ1-4	TRBD1	TGTGCCAGCAGCCAGACAGGGGAAAAACTGTTTTTT	CASSQTGEKLFF
TRBV6-1	many	TRBJ2-7	-	TGTGCCAGCAGTGAAGCACAGGCTTACGAGCAGTACTTC	CASSEAQAYEQYF
TRBV3-1/TRBV3-2	-	TRBJ1-1	-	TGTGCCAGCAGCCAAGGGCAGGGGAACACTGAAGCTTTCTTT	CASSQGQGNTEAFF
TRBV5-5	-	TRBJ1-1	-	TGTGCCAGCAGCTTGGCGGCGGTAGGAAGGGGCATGAACACTGAAGCTTTCTTT	CASSLAAVGRGMNTEAFF
TRBV7-9	few	TRBJ1-5	-	TGTGCCAGCAGCTCCCCCGGGAACGTCCAGGCCCAGCATTTT	CASSSPGNVQAQHF
TRBV27	-	TRBJ1-1	TRBD1	TGTGCCAGCAGTTCTTGGACAGGGGGTATGAACACTGAAGCTTTCTTT	CASSSWTGGMNTEAFF
TRBV4-3	-	TRBJ1-1	TRBD1	TGCGCCAGCAGCCAGAGGACAGGGGACACTGAAGCTTTCTTT	CASSQRTGDTEAFF
TRBV18	-	TRBJ2-3	-	TGTGCCAGCTCACCAACAGGAGATACGCAGTATTTT	CASSPTGDTQYF
TRBV7-2	-	TRBJ2-3	-	TGTGCCAGCAGCGTGACTGCCACATCATATCCAAATACGCAGTATTTT	CASSVTATSYPNTQYF
TRBV5-8	-	TRBJ1-5	TRBD1	TGTGCCAGCAGCTCATCCCGGGACAGAAATCAGCCCCAGCATTTT	CASSSSRDRNQPQHF
TRBV11-2	-	TRBJ2-1	TRBD2	TGTGCCAGCAGCCCAATAGGGACTAGCGGGAGCTCCTACAATGAGCAGTTCTTC	CASSPIGTSGSSYNEQFF
TRBV7-2	-	TRBJ2-7	TRBD2	TGTGCCAGCAGCTTAATAGCGGGGGGGAACTACGAGCAGTACTTC	CASSLIAGGNYEQYF
TRBV30	-	TRBJ1-3	-	TGTGCCTGGAGACACTACTCTGGAAACACCATATATTTT	CAWRHYSGNTIYF
TRBV20-1	-	TRBJ1-5	-	TGCAGTGCTAGTCTCAGTAATCAGCCCCAGCATTTT	CSASLSNQPQHF